This T cell receptor (beta chain) was identified in a study of OX40 agonist ivuxolimab in advanced cancers. As for this clone: Antigen: not known.

Study-wide results and limits: The mean number of expanded clones was higher in CD8+ T cells than in CD4+. Determination of antigen specificity was not performed for the expanded peripheral T cells.

Assay: immunoSEQ multiplex PCR; the TCRdb copy retains only in-frame clones and omits some. The sample gives 75,000 to 90,000 clones, roughly 89% of which show up once; 8.4% is in the top ten. V lost 1 base and J lost 4; bases outside the gene matches: 8. The germline gives CDR1 SGHVS, CDR2 FNYEAQ. CDR3 length: 16 amino acids. Excluded were patients having autoimmune disease history or systemic immunosuppression. Sequencing used CD4+ or CD8+ T cells sorted from blood, obtained in a trial of the OX40 agonist ivuxolimab. The chain has TRBV7-6 and TRBJ2-3; TRBD2 matches 7 bases. The receptor was isolated from an adult with an advanced solid tumor such as melanoma, head and neck, liver or kidney cancer. CDR3 protein: CASSLGAGSTADTQYF. The CDR3 region has the DNA TGTGCCAGCAGCTTAGGAGCGGGATCTACGGCAGATACGCAGTATTTT.